One sample yielded the 3 T cell receptor beta chains listed below, sequenced in a study of T cells in Graves' hyperthyroidism and ophthalmopathy. TCR beta CDR3 region amplification was performed from RNA transcripts. RT-PCR in the first round (using the HTBI primer set) targeted the TCR CDR3. TCRdb re-derived calls from the multiplex PCR reads in MiXCR, one entry per CDR3 protein. The table records about 760,000 distinct CDR3 sequences, 35% of them present only once. The specimen sequenced was blood. These receptor sequences come from a woman aged 40 to 50 with Graves' hyperthyroidism.

The genes are TRBV7-9 and TRBJ1-1; D gene ambiguous. The CDR3 runs 13 residues. The germline V gene has CDR1 SEHNR and CDR2 FQNEAQ (reference sequence). The V end was cut by 5 bases, the J end by 3 bases, with 10 bases between. CDR3 bases: TGTGCCAGCAGCCTGGGTAGCGACACTGAAGCTTTCTTT. Its translation: CASSLGSDTEAFF. Variable domain in full (rest from reference TRBV7-9 and TRBJ1-1): DTGVSQNPRHKITKRGQNVTFRCDPISEHNRLYWYRQTLGQGPEFLTYFQNEAQLEKSRLLSDRFSAERPKGSFSTLEIQRTEQGDSAMYLCASSLGSDTEAFFGQGTRLTVV.

This clonotype was seen many times. The chain has TRBV10-3 and TRBJ1-6; a weak D match, TRBD1 (6 bases). The CDR3 contains 14 residues. The V gene lost 2 bases and the J gene lost 6 bases, with 8 bases spanning the gap. Germline V CDR1 and CDR2: ENHRY, SYGVKD. The CDR3 protein is CAISEADSNSPLHF. CDR3 nucleotide sequence: TGTGCCATCAGTGAGGCGGACAGTAATTCACCCCTCCACTTT.

This clonotype has ten or more counts. This chain joins TRBV7-9 and TRBJ2-7, with a possible D match to TRBD1 (5 bases). This CDR3 is built from 15 residues. Trimming stripped 10 bases from V and 2 bases from J, with 21 bases between. CDR1 SEHNR and CDR2 FQNEAQ come from the germline V gene (reference sequence). CDR3 sequence (DNA): TGTGCCACCGGAGAGGATCACAGGTTAACCTACGAGCAGTACTTC. Residues: CATGEDHRLTYEQYF.